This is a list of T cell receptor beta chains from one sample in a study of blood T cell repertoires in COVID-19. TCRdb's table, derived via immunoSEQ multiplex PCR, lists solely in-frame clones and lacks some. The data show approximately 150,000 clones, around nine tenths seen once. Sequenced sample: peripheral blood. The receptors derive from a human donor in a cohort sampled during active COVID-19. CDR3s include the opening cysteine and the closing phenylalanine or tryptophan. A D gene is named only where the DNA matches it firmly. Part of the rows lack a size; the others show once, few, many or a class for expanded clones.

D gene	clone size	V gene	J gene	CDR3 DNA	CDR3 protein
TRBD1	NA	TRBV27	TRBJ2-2	TGTGCCAGCAGTTTATCGAGGACAGGGTCCGGGGAGCTGTTTTTT	CASSLSRTGSGELFF
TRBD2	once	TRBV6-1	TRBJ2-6	TGTGCCAGCAGTGAGACCCCGGGACTAGCGGGATCTGGGGCCAACGTCCTGACTTTC	CASSETPGLAGSGANVLTF
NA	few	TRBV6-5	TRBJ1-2	TGTGCCAGCAGAGGGAGGGGGGTTGGCTACACCTTC	CASRGRGVGYTF
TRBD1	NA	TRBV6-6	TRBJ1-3	TGTGCCAGCAGTCGCAAATTTCAGGGGGCGCGTGGAAACACCATATATTTT	CASSRKFQGARGNTIYF
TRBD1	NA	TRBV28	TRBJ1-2	TGTGCCAGCAGCGGACAGGCCTATGGCTACACCTTC	CASSGQAYGYTF
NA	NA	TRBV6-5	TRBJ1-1	TGTGCCAGCAGTCGAGAGAGGGCCCCCAACACTGAAGCTTTCTTT	CASSRERAPNTEAFF
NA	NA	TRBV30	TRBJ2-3	TGTGCCTGGAGTACCCTACGGAGGGCAGATACGCAGTATTTT	CAWSTLRRADTQYF
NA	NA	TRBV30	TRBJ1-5	TGTGCCTGGAGTCAAGGGGTACAGCAGCCCCAGCATTTT	CAWSQGVQQPQHF
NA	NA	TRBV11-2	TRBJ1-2	TGTGCCAGCAGCTTAGATTTACGAGGGCAGGGGAGTCAGTATGGCTACACCTTC	CASSLDLRGQGSQYGYTF
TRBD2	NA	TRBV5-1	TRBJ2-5	TGCGCCAGCAGCTTGGGGGTAGGGACTAGTTTTGAGACCCAGTACTTC	CASSLGVGTSFETQYF
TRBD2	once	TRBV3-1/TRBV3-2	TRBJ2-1	TGTGCCAGCAGTAAGACTAGCGGGGGTTACAATGAGCAGTTCTTC	CASSKTSGGYNEQFF
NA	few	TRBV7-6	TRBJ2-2	TGTGCCAGCAGCTCACAGGGTTACACCGGGGAGCTGTTTTTT	CASSSQGYTGELFF
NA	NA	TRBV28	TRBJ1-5	TGTGCCAGCCGGCAGGATAGCAATCAGCCCCAGCATTTT	CASRQDSNQPQHF
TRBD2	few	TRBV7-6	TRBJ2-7	TGTGCCAGCAGCTTAGCGGTGACTAGCGGCCTAAGCTCCTACGAGCAGTACTTC	CASSLAVTSGLSSYEQYF